Below are 22 T cell receptor beta chains sequenced from a single sample in a study of blood T cell repertoires in COVID-19. The method was immunoSEQ multiplex PCR; TCRdb's version includes in-frame clones alone and lacks a portion of them. In the table there are about 100,000 clones, around four fifths of which are singletons. Sequences were obtained from peripheral blood. Receptor source: a man in his fifties with active or convalescent COVID-19.

This rearrangement joins TRBV5-8 to TRBJ1-3; D is unclear. CDR1 is SGHTS, CDR2 YDEGEE, per germline. This CDR3 region has 14 residues. The V end was cut by 6 bases, the J end by 1 base, with 11 bases between. The CDR3, as DNA: TGTGCCAGCATCAGTCCGGGGTCTGGAAACACCATATATTTT. Protein: CASISPGSGNTIYF.

The chain couples TRBV6-4 to TRBJ1-1, with D unclear. Germline assignment: CDR1 MRHNA and CDR2 SNTAGT. V lost 3 bases and J lost 6, with 14 bases in between. The CDR3 contains 14 residues. The CDR3 sequence is CASSESPLGSEAFF. The CDR3 DNA sequence: TGTGCCAGCAGTGAAAGCCCACTGGGCTCTGAAGCTTTCTTT.

The V gene is TRBV3-1 (or the pseudogene TRBV3-2), the J gene TRBJ1-5; 7 positions match TRBD1. This CDR3 has 14 residues. Germline loops: CDR1 LGHDT, CDR2 YNNKEL (reference sequence). Losses at the gene ends were 6 bases for V and 3 bases for J; bases not matched to a gene: 5. The CDR3 here is CASSFGTANQPQHF. The CDR3 nucleotides read TGTGCCAGCAGTTTCGGGACAGCCAATCAGCCCCAGCATTTT.

The gene calls are TRBV19 and TRBJ2-7, with 7 bases lining up with TRBD1. V shed 5 bases, J shed 3 bases, and the junction held 7 bases outside the gene matches. Germline V CDR1 and CDR2: LNHDA, SQIVND (reference sequence). The CDR3 totals 14 residues. CDR3 sequence reads: CASSARTGLYEQYF. The DNA of the CDR3 is TGTGCCAGTAGTGCCCGGACAGGTCTCTACGAGCAGTACTTC.

The chain links TRBV19 to TRBJ2-7; 8 bases are shared with TRBD1. Unmatched junction bases numbered 5, after V lost 5 bases and J lost 2 bases. The V gene's germline CDR1 is LNHDA and CDR2 SQIVND (reference sequence). The CDR3 has 14 amino acids. CDR3 DNA sequence: TGTGCCAGTAGTGCCCGGGACAGGACCTACGAGCAGTACTTC. Translation: CASSARDRTYEQYF.

In its sample, this clone was seen once. The rearrangement uses TRBV29-1 and TRBJ2-5, with a possible D match to TRBD1 (6 bases). CDR1 SQVTM and CDR2 ANQGSEA come from the germline V gene. V lost 2 bases, J lost 7 bases, and 17 bases lay in between. The CDR3 totals 14 residues. CDR3 nucleotide sequence: TGCAGCGTTGAAAAGGGCAGGGGAAGGGGGACCCAGTACTTC. It encodes CSVEKGRGRGTQYF.

V is TRBV4-2 and J is TRBJ1-5; 7 bases agree with TRBD1. Germline V gives CDR1 LGHNA, CDR2 YNFKEQ. J lost 4 bases, V lost 0 bases, and 6 bases had no gene match. CDR3 length equals 16 residues. The CDR3 DNA sequence: TGTGCCAGCAGCCAAGAGGGGGGACAGATAAATCAGCCCCAGCATTTT. Encoded protein: CASSQEGGQINQPQHF.

The V and J genes are TRBV19 and TRBJ1-3, with D unclear. Germline V gives CDR1 LNHDA, CDR2 SQIVND (reference sequence). CDR3 length: 12 amino acids. V was trimmed by 11 bases and J by 0 bases, leaving 8 bases between them. CDR3 residues: CAARDSGNTIYF. The CDR3 DNA reads as TGTGCCGCCCGGGACTCTGGAAACACCATATATTTT.

The chain employs TRBV7-2 and TRBJ1-3; no definite D call. Germline loops: CDR1 SGHTA, CDR2 FQGNSA. With 6 bases removed from V and 0 bases from J, the gap between germline ends came to 12 bases. There are 15 residues in the CDR3. In DNA form, the CDR3 reads TGTGCCAGCAGACCAGAACAGATCTCTGGAAACACCATATATTTT. As protein: CASRPEQISGNTIYF.

This clone was found a few times. The chain joins TRBV10-3 to TRBJ2-1, with 9 bases lining up with TRBD2. This CDR3 comprises 14 residues. Germline assignment: CDR1 ENHRY and CDR2 SYGVKD. The J segment lost 6 bases and the V segment lost 6 bases, leaving 6 bases of the junction unmatched. The CDR3 nucleotides read TGTGCCATCAGACAGCGGGAGGAGCGCAATGAGCAGTTCTTC. This encodes CAIRQREERNEQFF.

The chain combines TRBV27 with TRBJ1-2, with 9 bases matching TRBD1. This CDR3 contains 17 residues. Germline V gives CDR1 MNHEY, CDR2 SMNVEV (reference sequence). The V gene end was trimmed by 4 bases and the J gene end by 3 bases; junction bases not matched to a gene: 12. DNA of the CDR3: TGTGCCAGCAGTTCCTCCGGGACAGGGAGAACTCACTATGGCTACACCTTC. This encodes CASSSSGTGRTHYGYTF.

The chain employs TRBV2 and TRBJ1-1; D ambiguous. Looked up from germline, CDR1 is SNHLY and CDR2 is FYNNEI. The germline V and J ends were trimmed by 5 bases and 3 bases, with 4 bases remaining between them. There are 11 residues in the CDR3. In DNA form, the CDR3 reads TGTGCCAGCAGTCGGTACACTGAAGCTTTCTTT. It encodes CASSRYTEAFF.

The chain has TRBV6-6 and TRBJ2-1; TRBD1 matches 7 bases. Germline trimming cut 6 bases from V and 0 bases from J; bases unmatched to any gene: 8. Germline loops: CDR1 MNHNY, CDR2 SVGAGI (reference sequence). CDR3 length: 16 amino acids. The CDR3 spells CASRSSTGSSYNEQFF. DNA for the CDR3: TGTGCCAGCAGGTCGTCGACAGGGTCCTCCTACAATGAGCAGTTCTTC.

This clone came up a few times. The chain is built from TRBV2 and TRBJ2-1, with 14 bases identical to TRBD2. Losses at the gene ends were 1 base for V and 7 bases for J; bases not matched to a gene: 0. This CDR3 comprises 15 residues. Germline CDR1 and CDR2: SNHLY and FYNNEI. CDR3 bases: TGTGCCAGCAGTGAAGGACTAGCGGGAGGGAATGAGCAGTTCTTC. It yields the protein CASSEGLAGGNEQFF.

The chain carries TRBV18 and TRBJ2-1, with 9 bases that match TRBD2. There are 14 residues in the CDR3. Germline loops: CDR1 KGHSH, CDR2 LQKENI. The V and J ends lost 2 bases and 6 bases, in that order; junction bases with no gene match: 2. The CDR3 DNA sequence: TGTGCCAGCTCACCATTTAGCGGGAGCAATGAGCAGTTCTTC. Translated, it gives CASSPFSGSNEQFF.

This clone was observed a handful of times. The chain combines TRBV4-1 with TRBJ2-7; 9 bases map to TRBD2. Trimming took 4 bases from V and 2 from J; bases not matched to a gene: 12. There are 17 residues in the CDR3. CDR1 MGHRA and CDR2 YSYEKL come from the germline V gene. The DNA for the CDR3 is TGCGCCAGCAGCCTCTACCCGGGACTAGCTCAGACCTACGAGCAGTACTTC. This codes for CASSLYPGLAQTYEQYF.

The rearrangement links TRBV24-1 to TRBJ2-2, with 8 bases identical to TRBD2. Germline CDR1 is KGHDR and CDR2 is SFDVKD. The CDR3 length is 17 residues. After removal of 5 bases from V and 5 bases from J, the junction contained 12 bases not matched to a gene. CDR3 bases: TGTGCCACCAGTGCCGGCGTCGGACTAGCAAAGACCGGGGAGCTGTTTTTT. Protein sequence: CATSAGVGLAKTGELFF.

The chain links TRBV10-2 to TRBJ1-4, with D possibly matching TRBD1 (6 bases). CDR3 length equals 12 residues. CDR1 WSHSY and CDR2 SAAADI come from the germline V gene. Trimming removed 5 bases from V and 8 bases from J, with 9 bases in between. This chain's CDR3 is CASSLQGEKLFF. The CDR3 DNA is TGCGCCAGCAGTCTGCAGGGGGAAAAACTGTTTTTT.

The genes are TRBV24-1 and TRBJ1-3, with D maybe TRBD1 (6 bases). CDR1 is KGHDR and CDR2 is SFDVKD in the germline V gene. The CDR3 totals 20 residues. V lost 0 bases and J 0 bases, leaving 20 bases between the germline ends. The DNA for the CDR3 is TGTGCCACCAGTGATTTGTTGGGGGCTGGGGCAGGCTACTCTGGAAACACCATATATTTT. Encoded protein: CATSDLLGAGAGYSGNTIYF.

V and J are TRBV12-3 or TRBV12-4 and TRBJ1-2, with D tentatively TRBD1 (5 bases). The CDR3 is made up of 12 amino acids. With 6 bases removed from V and 4 bases from J, the gap between germline ends came to 9 bases. DNA of the CDR3: TGTGCCAGCAGCATCACAGGCTATGGCTACACCTTC. This translates into CASSITGYGYTF.

This chain links TRBV6-2 or TRBV6-3 with TRBJ1-6, with 7 positions matching TRBD1. The CDR3 covers 15 residues. Germline CDR1 reads MNHEY; CDR2 reads SVGEGT. Trimming at V came to 1 base and at J to 4 bases, leaving 1 base not matched to a gene. The CDR3 region has the DNA TGTGCCAGCAGTTACTGGGGACAGTATAATTCACCCCTCCACTTT. Its protein product is CASSYWGQYNSPLHF.

This rearrangement joins TRBV24-1 to TRBJ1-4, with TRBD1 matching 10 bases. The CDR3 length is 16 residues. CDR1 and CDR2 from the germline V gene are KGHDR and SFDVKD. The junction had 7 bases not matched to a gene; V was cut back by 2 bases and J by 8 bases. The CDR3 region has the DNA TGTGCCACCAGTGATTCGGGACAGGGGTTGGCGGAAAAACTGTTTTTT. Translated: CATSDSGQGLAEKLFF.